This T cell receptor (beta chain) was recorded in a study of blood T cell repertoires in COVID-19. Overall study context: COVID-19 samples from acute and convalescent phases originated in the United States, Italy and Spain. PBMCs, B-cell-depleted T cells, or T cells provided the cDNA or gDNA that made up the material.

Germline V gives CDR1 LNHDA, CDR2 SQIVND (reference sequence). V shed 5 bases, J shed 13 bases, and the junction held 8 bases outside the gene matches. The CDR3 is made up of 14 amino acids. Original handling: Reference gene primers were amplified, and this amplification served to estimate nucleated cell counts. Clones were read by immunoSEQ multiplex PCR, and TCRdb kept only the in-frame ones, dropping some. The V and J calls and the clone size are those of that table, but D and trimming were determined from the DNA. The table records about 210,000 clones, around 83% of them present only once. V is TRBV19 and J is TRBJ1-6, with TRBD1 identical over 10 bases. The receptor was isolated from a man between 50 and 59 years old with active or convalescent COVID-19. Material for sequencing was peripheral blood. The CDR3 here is CASSSDRGRGPLHF. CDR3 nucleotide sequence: TGTGCCAGTAGTTCTGACAGGGGGCGAGGGCCCCTCCACTTT.